This T cell receptor beta chain was observed in a study of cytomegalovirus exposure and HLA in healthy donors. General study findings and limits: The TCR clusters that emerged in the first cohort tended, a later analysis found, to co-occur in the approximately 110 validation repertoires. Cytomegalovirus-associated status was assigned to 150 to 200 TCR beta chains.

This CDR3 contains 15 residues. Germline assignment: CDR1 SGHNT and CDR2 YYREEE (reference sequence). V lost 3 bases and J 3 bases, leaving 14 bases between the germline ends. Concerning this clone: The antigen remains unidentified.

Sequencing was performed with immunoSEQ multiplex PCR; in TCRdb, only in-frame clones are kept and a portion is missing. The sample comprises 140,000 or so clones, approximately 90% of which are singletons, and approximately 0.7% rests with the top ten. The donors were in the approximately 120-subject validation cohort, distinct from the approximately 700-subject first cohort. The chain couples TRBV5-4 to TRBJ2-3; D might be TRBD1 (6 bases). This TCR was sampled from a man between 18 and 29 years old in good health and CMV-seronegative. Specimen: PBMCs. CDR3 sequence: CASSSLGQYTDTQYF. DNA of the CDR3: TGTGCCAGCAGCTCCCTGGGACAATATACAGATACGCAGTATTTT.